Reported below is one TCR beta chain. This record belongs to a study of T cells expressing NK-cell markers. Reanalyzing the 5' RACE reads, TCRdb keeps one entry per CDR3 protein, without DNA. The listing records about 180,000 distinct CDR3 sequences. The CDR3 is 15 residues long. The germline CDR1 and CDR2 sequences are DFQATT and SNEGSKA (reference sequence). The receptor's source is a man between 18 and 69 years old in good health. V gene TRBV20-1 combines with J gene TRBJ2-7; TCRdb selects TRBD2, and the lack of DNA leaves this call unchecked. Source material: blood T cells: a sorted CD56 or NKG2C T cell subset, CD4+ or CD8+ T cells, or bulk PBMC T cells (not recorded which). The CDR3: CSARRSRWGGNEQYF.